This TCR beta chain derives from a study of cytomegalovirus exposure and HLA in healthy donors. Study-level background: From donors who were HLA-typed, an early data release held 70 million to 90 million unique TCRs. Study results and caveats: Later analysis suggested links between common viral pathogens and several top significant clusters.

CDR3 size: 18 residues. Germline V gene lookup returns CDR1 GTSNPN and CDR2 SVGIG (reference sequence). The V segment lost 0 bases and the J segment 6 bases; nucleotides outside the gene matches: 8. Worth noting for this clone: As yet, its antigen is unknown.

A multiplex PCR was run with 60 Vbeta primers and 13 Jbeta primers. Profiled with immunoSEQ multiplex PCR; TCRdb holds only in-frame clones, not every one. This sample has 130,000 or so clones, with about 73% found just once. The V gene is TRBV30, the J gene TRBJ2-1; 16 bases align to TRBD2. The TCR comes from a woman aged 40-49 years in good health and CMV-seropositive. The sample was PBMCs. The CDR3 loop reads CAWSVPAGTSGGANEQFF. The CDR3 DNA reads TGTGCCTGGAGTGTACCCGCCGGGACTAGCGGGGGGGCCAATGAGCAGTTCTTC.